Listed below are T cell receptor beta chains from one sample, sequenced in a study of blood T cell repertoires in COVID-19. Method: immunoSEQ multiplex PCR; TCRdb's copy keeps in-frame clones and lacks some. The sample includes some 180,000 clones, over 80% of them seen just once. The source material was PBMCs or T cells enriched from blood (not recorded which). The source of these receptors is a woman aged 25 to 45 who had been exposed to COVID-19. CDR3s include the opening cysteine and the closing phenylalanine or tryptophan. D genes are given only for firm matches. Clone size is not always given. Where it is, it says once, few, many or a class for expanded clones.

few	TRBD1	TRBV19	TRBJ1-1	CASSIEGQRNTEAFF	TGTGCCAGTAGTATAGAGGGACAGAGGAACACTGAAGCTTTCTTT
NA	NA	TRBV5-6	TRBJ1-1	CASSRGMNTEAFF	TGTGCCAGCAGCCGGGGGATGAACACTGAAGCTTTCTTT
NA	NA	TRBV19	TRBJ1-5	CASSPGPYSNQPQHF	TGTGCCAGTAGTCCCGGTCCGTATAGCAATCAGCCCCAGCATTTT
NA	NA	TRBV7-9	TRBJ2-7	CASSLEVQVGEQYF	TGTGCCAGCAGCTTAGAGGTACAGGTAGGCGAGCAGTACTTC
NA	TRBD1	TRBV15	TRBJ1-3	CATSRDRDRGLGDSGNTIYF	TGTGCCACCAGCAGAGATAGGGACAGGGGGCTCGGCGACTCTGGAAACACCATATATTTT
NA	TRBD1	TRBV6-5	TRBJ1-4	CASSYLQGVPNEKLFF	TGTGCCAGCAGTTACCTCCAGGGGGTCCCTAATGAAAAACTGTTTTTT
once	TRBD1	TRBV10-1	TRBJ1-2	CASIPHRDRASNGYTF	TGCGCCAGCATTCCCCACCGGGACAGGGCATCTAATGGCTACACCTTC
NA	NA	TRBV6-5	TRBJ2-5	CASSYLGAETQYF	TGTGCCAGCAGTTACCTAGGGGCAGAGACCCAGTACTTC
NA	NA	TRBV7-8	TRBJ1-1	CASSPRGTEAFF	TGTGCCAGCAGCCCCCGCGGCACTGAAGCTTTCTTT
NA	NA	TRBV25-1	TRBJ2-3	CASSDWSNTQYF	TGTGCCAGCAGTGATTGGAGTAATACGCAGTATTTT
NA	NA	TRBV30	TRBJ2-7	CAWSVTRVSDEQYF	TGTGCCTGGAGTGTAACCAGGGTATCCGACGAGCAGTACTTC
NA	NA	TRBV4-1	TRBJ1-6	CASSHSGELSSYNSPLHF	TGCGCCAGCAGCCACAGTGGGGAGTTGAGCTCCTATAATTCACCCCTCCACTTT
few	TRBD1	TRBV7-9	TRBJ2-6	CASSLGTGSSGANVLTF	TGTGCCAGCAGCTTAGGGACAGGGAGCTCTGGGGCCAACGTCCTGACTTTC
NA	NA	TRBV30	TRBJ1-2	CAWTGGAVGYTF	TGTGCCTGGACCGGGGGGGCCGTTGGCTACACCTTC
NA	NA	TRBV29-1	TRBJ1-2	CSVVLRGSNYGYTF	TGCAGCGTTGTTCTCAGGGGCTCTAACTATGGCTACACCTTC
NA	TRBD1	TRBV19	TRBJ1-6	CASSIGQGNSPLHF	TGTGCCAGTAGTATAGGACAGGGAAATTCACCCCTCCACTTT
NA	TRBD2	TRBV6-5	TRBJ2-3	CASSYTGLAGGDTQYF	TGTGCCAGCAGCTACACAGGACTAGCGGGGGGGGATACGCAGTATTTT
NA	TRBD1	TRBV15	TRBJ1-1	CATSRDPGQGVTEAFF	TGTGCCACCAGCAGAGATCCGGGACAGGGGGTCACTGAAGCTTTCTTT
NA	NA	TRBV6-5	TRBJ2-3	CASSPGLINADTQYF	TGTGCCAGCAGCCCGGGACTTATTAACGCAGATACGCAGTATTTT
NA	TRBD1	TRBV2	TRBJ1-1	CASRTGGLEAFF	TGTGCCAGCAGAACAGGGGGCCTTGAAGCTTTCTTT
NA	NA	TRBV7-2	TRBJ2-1	CASSPYPSDEGNNEQFF	TGTGCCAGCAGCCCTTACCCGTCTGACGAGGGTAACAATGAGCAGTTCTTC
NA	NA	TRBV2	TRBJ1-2	CASSADTDYGYTF	TGTGCCAGCAGCGCCGACACGGACTATGGCTACACCTTC
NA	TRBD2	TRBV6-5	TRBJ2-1	CASSGTSGYEQFF	TGTGCCAGCTCTGGGACTAGTGGTTATGAGCAGTTCTTC
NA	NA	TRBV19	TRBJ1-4	CASRADAEEKLFF	TGTGCCAGTAGAGCCGACGCGGAAGAAAAACTGTTTTTT
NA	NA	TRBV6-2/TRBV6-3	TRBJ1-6	CASSYAGYNSPLHF	TGTGCCAGCAGTTATGCAGGGTATAATTCACCCCTCCACTTT
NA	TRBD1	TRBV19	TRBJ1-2	CASTPAGQGNYGYTF	TGTGCCAGTACCCCTGCAGGACAGGGGAACTATGGCTACACCTTC
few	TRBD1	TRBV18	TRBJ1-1	CASSPSRTGETEAFF	TGTGCCAGCTCACCATCAAGGACAGGGGAGACTGAAGCTTTCTTT
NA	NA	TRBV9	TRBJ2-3	CASSAVRGSTDTQYF	TGTGCCAGCAGCGCGGTCCGGGGGAGCACAGATACGCAGTATTTT
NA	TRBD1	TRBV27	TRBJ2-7	CASSFGGQASSYEQYF	TGTGCCAGCAGTTTCGGGGGACAGGCGAGCTCCTACGAGCAGTACTTC
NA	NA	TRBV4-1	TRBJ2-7	CASSQASIFYEQYF	TGCGCCAGCAGCCAAGCATCTATTTTCTACGAGCAGTACTTC
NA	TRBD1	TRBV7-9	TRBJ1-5	CASSTTGVGNQPQHF	TGTGCCAGCAGCACCACAGGGGTCGGCAATCAGCCCCAGCATTTT
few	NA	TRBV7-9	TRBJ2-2	CASSSLWGGKPGELFF	TGTGCCAGCAGCTCTTTGTGGGGGGGCAAGCCCGGGGAGCTGTTTTTT
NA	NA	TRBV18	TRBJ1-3	CASSDDRSRAGNTIYF	TGTGCCAGCTCAGACGACAGGTCGCGAGCTGGAAACACCATATATTTT
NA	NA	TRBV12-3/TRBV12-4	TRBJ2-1	CASSLTRNEQFF	TGTGCCAGCAGTTTGACGCGGAATGAGCAGTTCTTC
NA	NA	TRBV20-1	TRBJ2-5	CSASYRGETQYF	TGCAGTGCTAGTTATAGGGGCGAGACCCAGTACTTC
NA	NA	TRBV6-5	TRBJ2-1	CASSLNLDEQFF	TGTGCCAGCAGTCTAAATCTAGATGAGCAGTTCTTC
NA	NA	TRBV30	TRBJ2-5	CAWSVPRLVQETQYF	TGTGCCTGGAGTGTCCCCAGACTAGTACAAGAGACCCAGTACTTC
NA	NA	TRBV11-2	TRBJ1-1	CASSLGQVNTEAFF	TGTGCCAGCAGCTTAGGGCAGGTGAACACTGAAGCTTTCTTT
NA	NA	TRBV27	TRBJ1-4	CASSSHYDEKLFF	TGTGCCAGCAGTTCCCACTACGATGAAAAACTGTTTTTT
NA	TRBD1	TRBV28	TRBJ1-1	CASSPSGGLNTEAFF	TGTGCCAGCAGTCCCTCAGGGGGCCTGAACACTGAAGCTTTCTTT
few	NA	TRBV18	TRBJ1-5	CASSPAPVRPQHF	TGTGCCAGCTCACCCGCCCCGGTGAGGCCCCAGCATTTT
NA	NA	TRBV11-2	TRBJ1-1	CASSLDHVTEAFF	TGTGCCAGCAGCTTAGACCATGTCACTGAAGCTTTCTTT
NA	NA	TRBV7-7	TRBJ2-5	CASSLVLGSKETQYF	TGTGCTAGCAGCTTAGTACTAGGTAGCAAAGAGACCCAGTACTTC
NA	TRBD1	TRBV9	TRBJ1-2	CASSVGDSTNYGYTF	TGTGCCAGCAGCGTAGGGGACAGCACTAACTATGGCTACACCTTC
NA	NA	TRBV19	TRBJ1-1	CASSIDAGVNTEAFF	TGTGCCAGTAGTATAGATGCAGGGGTGAACACTGAAGCTTTCTTT
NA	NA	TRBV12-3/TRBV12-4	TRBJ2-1	CASQRGGNEQFF	TGTGCCAGCCAGAGAGGGGGCAATGAGCAGTTCTTC
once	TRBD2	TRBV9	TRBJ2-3	CASSALAGGLVGTDTQYF	TGTGCCAGCAGCGCCCTAGCGGGGGGGCTGGTGGGCACAGATACGCAGTATTTT
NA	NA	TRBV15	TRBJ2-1	CATSRDQVNEQFF	TGTGCCACCAGCAGAGATCAGGTCAATGAGCAGTTCTTC
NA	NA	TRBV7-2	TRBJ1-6	CASSSPVGRTVYNSPLHF	TGTGCCAGCAGCTCCCCGGTTGGGCGGACAGTGTATAATTCACCCCTCCACTTT
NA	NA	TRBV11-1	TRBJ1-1	CASSTWTDQNTEAFF	TGTGCCAGCAGCACTTGGACAGACCAAAACACTGAAGCTTTCTTT
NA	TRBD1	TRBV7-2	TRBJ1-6	CASKPGQGYSPLHF	TGTGCCAGCAAACCGGGACAGGGATATTCACCCCTCCACTTT
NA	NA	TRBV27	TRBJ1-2	CASSSAGQGYGYTF	TGTGCCAGCAGTTCTGCCGGTCAGGGCTATGGCTACACCTTC